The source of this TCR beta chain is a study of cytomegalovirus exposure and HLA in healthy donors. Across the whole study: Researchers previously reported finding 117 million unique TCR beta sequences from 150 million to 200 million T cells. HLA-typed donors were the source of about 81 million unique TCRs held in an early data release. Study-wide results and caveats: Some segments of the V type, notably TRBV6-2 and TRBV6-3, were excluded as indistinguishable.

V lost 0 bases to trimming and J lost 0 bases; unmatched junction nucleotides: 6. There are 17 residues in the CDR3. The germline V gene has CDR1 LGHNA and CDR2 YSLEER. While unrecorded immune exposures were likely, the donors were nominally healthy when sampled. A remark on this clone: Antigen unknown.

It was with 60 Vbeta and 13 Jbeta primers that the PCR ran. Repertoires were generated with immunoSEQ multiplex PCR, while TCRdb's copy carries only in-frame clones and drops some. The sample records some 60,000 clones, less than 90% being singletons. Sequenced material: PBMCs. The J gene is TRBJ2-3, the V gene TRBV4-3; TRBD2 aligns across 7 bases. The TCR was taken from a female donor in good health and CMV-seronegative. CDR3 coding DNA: TGCGCCAGCAGCCAAGAGAGCGGGGTTGGAAGCACAGATACGCAGTATTTT. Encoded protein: CASSQESGVGSTDTQYF.